The clone carrying this TCR beta chain was observed a handful of times. The sample originates from a study of T-cell reconstitution after alpha-beta-depleted transplantation in children. A library of TCRbeta sequences, prepared with unique molecular identifiers, was generated. TCRdb reanalysed the PCR reads using MiXCR and keeps one entry per CDR3 protein. The data hold roughly 610,000 distinct CDR3 sequences, with about 11% observed a single time. This CDR3 comprises 16 residues. V lost 6 bases, J lost 3 bases, and 15 bases lay in between. CDR1 is MNHNS and CDR2 is SASEGT in the germline V gene. J is TRBJ2-6 and V is TRBV6-1; weak D call: TRBD2 (6 bases). The sequencing used PBMCs from the stem cell graft donor, collected from the stem cell graft. The sequence came from a human donor who donated a stem cell graft to a child with acute myeloid leukemia. The CDR3 is CASRPEKAGGANVLTF. The CDR3 nucleotides are TGTGCCAGCAGACCCGAAAAAGCGGGTGGGGCCAACGTCCTGACTTTC.